Below, 14 T cell receptor beta chains from the same sample are listed, as sequenced in a study of CD8 T cells in ankylosing spondylitis. Study conclusions and caveats: One TCR beta motif, made up of about 8 highly homologous variants, appeared characteristic of ankylosing spondylitis blood.

One entry per CDR3 protein, called by TCRdb with MiXCR from the 5' RACE reads. Here the sample spans 200,000 to 250,000 distinct CDR3 sequences, around 19% being singletons. Antigens for these TCRs are unknown. The specimen sequenced was blood, either unsorted or a sorted T cell fraction (not recorded which). All receptors come from a male donor with ankylosing spondylitis.

This clonotype has a handful of counts. This chain uses TRBV4-3 with TRBJ2-3; 11 positions match TRBD2. Germline loops: CDR1 LGHNA, CDR2 YSLEER. V gave up 3 bases and J gave up 6 bases; unmatched junction bases: 5. CDR3 length equals 15 residues. The chain's CDR3 is CASSHRTSGSDTQYF. As DNA, the CDR3 is TGCGCCAGCAGCCATCGAACTAGCGGGAGTGATACGCAGTATTTT.

The genes are TRBV5-1 and TRBJ2-1; D is perhaps TRBD2 (7 bases). The germline gives CDR1 SGHRS, CDR2 YFSETQ. V lost 3 bases and J 6 bases, leaving 13 bases between the germline ends. The CDR3 totals 14 residues. The CDR3: CASSYRGASNEQFF. The CDR3 DNA reads as TGCGCCAGCAGCTACCGGGGGGCCTCCAATGAGCAGTTCTTC.

The J gene is TRBJ2-1, the V gene TRBV30; D gene unclear. The CDR3 is 12 residues long. V dropped 0 bases and J dropped 7 bases, with 7 bases sitting between them. Germline assignment: CDR1 GTSNPN and CDR2 SVGIG (reference sequence). The CDR3 sequence is CAWSVTGNEQFF. CDR3 nucleotides: TGTGCCTGGAGTGTAACCGGGAATGAGCAGTTCTTC.

The chain carries TRBV7-6 and TRBJ2-3; D is uncertain. The length of the CDR3 is 13 residues. V shed 5 bases and J shed 2 bases, with 8 bases lying between them. Germline values: CDR1 SGHVS, CDR2 FNYEAQ. The CDR3 DNA is TGTGCCAGCAGCCCAAAGTACACAGATACGCAGTATTTT. Protein product: CASSPKYTDTQYF.

This clonotype was seen just once. The V call is TRBV4-2, the J call TRBJ2-1; D remains unclear. The CDR3 consists of 14 residues. The V gene's germline CDR1 is LGHNA and CDR2 YNFKEQ. V lost 2 bases, J lost 3 bases, and 8 bases lay in between. The CDR3 is CASSQNDNYNEQFF. The CDR3 nucleotides read TGTGCCAGCAGCCAAAATGACAACTACAATGAGCAGTTCTTC.

This clonotype turned up a few times. The rearrangement uses TRBV12-3 or TRBV12-4 and TRBJ1-2; TRBD1 matches at 7 bases. The CDR3 extends over 13 amino acids. V shed 3 bases, J shed 10 bases, and the junction held 8 bases outside the gene matches. CDR3 nucleotide sequence: TGTGCCAGCAGTTTCGGGACAGAAGGAGACTACACCTTC. Residues: CASSFGTEGDYTF.

The chain carries TRBV12-3 or TRBV12-4 and TRBJ1-1; TRBD1 is a possible D gene (5 bases). The CDR3 contains 14 residues. V shed 7 bases and J shed 3 bases, with 15 bases lying between them. As DNA, the CDR3 is TGTGCCAGCACCACTCCCAGGGACCACACTGAAGCTTTCTTT. This encodes CASTTPRDHTEAFF.

This clonotype was seen a handful of times. The V gene is TRBV15, the J gene TRBJ2-2; D is uncertain. The CDR3 runs to 15 residues. Germline loops: CDR1 LNHNV, CDR2 YYDKDF (reference sequence). Trimming took off 2 bases at V and 0 bases at J, with 7 bases between the two ends. The CDR3 region is CATSRLPTNTGELFF. The CDR3 DNA follows: TGTGCCACCAGCAGACTGCCCACGAACACCGGGGAGCTGTTTTTT. The whole variable domain, remainder taken from reference TRBV15 and TRBJ2-2, is DAMVIQNPRYQVTQFGKPVTLSCSQTLNHNVMYWYQQKSSQAPKLLFHYYDKDFNNEADTPDNFQSRRPNTSFCFLDIRSPGLGDTAMYLCATSRLPTNTGELFFGEGSRLTVL.

V usage is TRBV6-5 and J usage is TRBJ2-1, with TRBD2 identical over 9 bases. The CDR3 is made up of 19 amino acids. V shed 6 bases, J shed 2 bases, and the junction held 17 bases outside the gene matches. Germline CDR1 is MNHEY and CDR2 is SVGAGI. The CDR3 is CASSLNHETSGPTYNEQFF. The DNA for the CDR3 is TGTGCCAGCAGCTTAAATCACGAGACTAGCGGCCCAACCTACAATGAGCAGTTCTTC.

This clonotype has ten or more counts. This chain connects TRBV9 to TRBJ2-1; no firm D call. Trimming took off 4 bases at V and 5 bases at J, with 10 bases between the two ends. The CDR3 has 13 residues. Germline V gene data show CDR1 as SGDLS and CDR2 as YYNGEE. The DNA of the CDR3 is TGTGCCAGCAGCCCTCCGTCCCACAATGAGCAGTTCTTC. This translates into CASSPPSHNEQFF.

This sequence joins TRBV7-9 and TRBJ1-1; D possibly corresponds to TRBD1 (5 bases). CDR1 SEHNR and CDR2 FQNEAQ come from the germline V gene (reference sequence). Trimming left V 8 bases short and J 5 bases short, with 18 bases between. The CDR3 spans 14 residues. The CDR3 DNA is TGTGCCAGCTCACTTCCGGGCGGGGGGACTGAAGCTTTCTTT. It translates to CASSLPGGGTEAFF.

The J gene is TRBJ2-7, the V gene TRBV27; unclear D gene. V was cut by 5 bases and J by 6 bases, with 14 bases left in between. Germline CDR1 MNHEY, CDR2 SMNVEV (reference sequence). The CDR3 has 13 residues. This chain's CDR3 is CASSRNSLGEQYF. The CDR3 DNA reads as TGTGCCAGCAGTCGAAACAGCTTGGGCGAGCAGTACTTC.

This clonotype came up a few times. The chain employs TRBV11-2 and TRBJ1-6; D perhaps matches TRBD1 (5 bases). CDR1 is SGHAT and CDR2 is FQNNGV in the germline V gene. V shed 5 bases and J shed 5 bases, with 13 bases lying between them. This CDR3 region has 15 residues. The DNA for the CDR3 is TGTGCCAGCAGCACCTGGGACGGCAATAATTCACCCCTCCACTTT. This sequence encodes CASSTWDGNNSPLHF.

The table lists this clonotype with a count of one. The chain carries TRBV29-1 and TRBJ2-3; D is uncertain. The CDR3 extends over 12 amino acids. Trimming shortened V by 4 bases and J by 4 bases, and 9 bases separated the two germline ends. Germline V gene lookup returns CDR1 SQVTM and CDR2 ANQGSEA. CDR3 sequence: CSVVKLADTQYF. The CDR3, as DNA: TGCAGCGTTGTAAAGCTGGCAGATACGCAGTATTTT.